The 32 T cell receptor beta chains given below trace back to one sample, sequenced in a study of tumor-infiltrating lymphocytes in glioblastoma multiforme. Three nested ARM-PCR rounds with V-beta and C-beta primers built TCRB libraries. TCRdb used MiXCR to reprocess the multiplex PCR reads, holding one entry per CDR3 protein. Among roughly 10,000 distinct CDR3 sequences, around two thirds were seen once, and the ten largest hold around 30%. The sequenced material came from brain tumor tissue. The receptor set was obtained from a male donor with glioblastoma.

The chain carries TRBV11-2 and TRBJ1-1; D is ambiguous. The CDR3 length is 16 residues. Trimming pared 7 bases from V and 1 base from J, leaving 19 bases between. Germline CDR1 reads SGHAT; CDR2 reads FQNNGV. CDR3 coding DNA: TGTGCCAGCATGGCTATTCAAGGGTTTGGGAACACTGAAGCTTTCTTT. Translated, it gives CASMAIQGFGNTEAFF. Together with reference TRBV11-2 and TRBJ1-1, the CDR3 gives the full variable domain: EAGVAQSPRYKIIEKRQSVAFWCNPISGHATLYWYQQILGQGPKLLIQFQNNGVVDDSQLPKDRFSAERLKGVDSTLKIQPAKLEDSAVYLCASMAIQGFGNTEAFFGQGTRLTVV.

Details on this clonotype: The germline gene is not matched at one end of the junction; a read error may be the cause. The chain employs TRBV20-1 and TRBJ2-1, with TRBD2 identical over 12 bases. This CDR3 comprises 14 residues. In germline, CDR1 is DFQATT, CDR2 SNEGSKA (reference sequence). CDR3 residues: CNASGRASYNKQFF. DNA for the CDR3: TGCAATGCTAGCGGGAGGGCGTCCTACAATAAGCAGTTCTTC.

This clonotype has a count of ten or more. The conserved final phenylalanine or tryptophan is absent from the CDR3, which likely points to a read error. V gene TRBV29-1 combines with J gene TRBJ1-1; no clear D gene. Trimming took 4 bases from V and 3 from J, leaving 3 bases between them. This CDR3 is 10 amino acids long. The germline V gene has CDR1 SQVTM and CDR2 ANQGSEA. CDR3 residues: CSVGDTEAFL. The CDR3, as DNA: TGCAGCGTTGGGGACACTGAAGCTTTCCTT.

In regard to this clonotype: One end of the junction is discordant with germline, which a read error may explain. The genes are TRBV11-2 and TRBJ2-7, with 9 positions matching TRBD2. Germline V gene sequence: CDR1 SGHAT, CDR2 FQNNGV. This CDR3 is 14 amino acids long. The CDR3 bases are TGTGCCAGCAGCGTCGCTAGCGGGGACTACGAGCAGTGCTTC. The encoded protein is CASSVASGDYEQCF.

This chain joins TRBV29-1 and TRBJ1-2, with unresolved D. CDR3 length: 11 residues. Germline CDR1 reads SQVTM; CDR2 reads ANQGSEA. With 4 bases removed from V and 7 bases from J, the gap between germline ends came to 10 bases. The DNA of the CDR3 is TGCAGCGTTGTCGGGTCCAGTGGCTACACCTTC. This codes for CSVVGSSGYTF.

In its sample, this clonotype was seen once. V usage is TRBV11-1 and J usage is TRBJ2-2; TRBD1 or TRBD2 may be the D gene (5 bases each). The V and J ends lost 9 bases and 3 bases respectively, with 17 bases between them. Germline loops: CDR1 SGHAT, CDR2 FQDESV (reference sequence). The CDR3 extends over 15 amino acids. CDR3 sequence reads: CASSPGQGYTGELFF. As DNA, the CDR3 is TGTGCCAGTAGCCCGGGGCAGGGTTACACCGGGGAGCTGTTTTTT.

The V gene is TRBV11-2, the J gene TRBJ2-7, with TRBD1 matching over 7 bases. Losses at the gene ends were 4 bases for V and 5 bases for J; bases not matched to a gene: 5. The CDR3 loop spans 13 amino acids. CDR1 SGHAT and CDR2 FQNNGV come from the germline V gene. The CDR3: CASSSDTGDEQYF. DNA for the CDR3: TGTGCCAGCAGCTCCGATACAGGGGACGAGCAGTACTTC.

This rearrangement joins TRBV6-5 to TRBJ2-1; D may be TRBD2 (6 bases). This CDR3 spans 18 amino acids. Trimming shortened V by 5 bases and J by 0 bases, and 20 bases separated the two germline ends. The germline V gene has CDR1 MNHEY and CDR2 SVGAGI. The CDR3, as DNA: TGTGCCAGCAGTCTTGGGATTGGCGGGATCTCCTCCTACAATGAGCAGTTCTTC. It translates to CASSLGIGGISSYNEQFF.

The chain combines TRBV7-9 with TRBJ2-3; D is perhaps TRBD1 (5 bases). Trimming took 5 bases from V and 14 from J, leaving 14 bases between them. The CDR3 length is 11 residues. CDR1 is SEHNR and CDR2 is FQNEAQ in the germline V gene (reference sequence). The CDR3: CASSPFGAPYF. In DNA, the CDR3 is TGTGCCAGCAGCCCCTTTGGGGCGCCGTATTTT.

Within the sample, this clonotype is medium-sized. This sequence joins TRBV5-6 and TRBJ2-5; 8 positions match TRBD1. The CDR3 is 14 amino acids. Germline-derived CDR1 and CDR2 are SGHDT and YYEEEE. The V gene end was trimmed by 2 bases and the J gene end by 2 bases; junction bases not matched to a gene: 2. CDR3 DNA sequence: TGTGCCAGCAGCTTCGGGACAGGTCAAGAGACCCAGTACTTC. This translates into CASSFGTGQETQYF.

Worth noting for this clonotype: A much larger clone differs from this one at a single base, so this may be a read error. The rearrangement joins TRBV20-1 to TRBJ2-1; D ambiguous. From germline, CDR1 is DFQATT and CDR2 SNEGSKA (reference sequence). The CDR3 covers 14 residues. CDR3 sequence (DNA): TGCAGTGCTAGTGGGGTCATCACTTACAGTGAGCAGTTCTTC. Residues: CSASGVITYSEQFF.

Details on this clonotype: The junction departs from germline at one end; a sequencing error may be responsible. This sequence joins TRBV6-5 and TRBJ1-1; no reliable D call. The CDR3 has 14 residues. From germline, CDR1 is MNHEY and CDR2 SVGAGI. The CDR3 sequence: CASSYQEEGTEASF. The CDR3 nucleotides are TGCGCCAGCAGTTATCAGGAAGAGGGCACTGAAGCTTCCTTT.

CDR3 nucleotides: TGCAGCGTTTGGAAAGGGGGTTCTACTGAAGCTTTCTTT. Protein sequence: CSVWKGGSTEAFF. The chain combines TRBV29-1 with TRBJ1-1; TRBD1 is a possible D gene (6 bases). Germline V gene lookup returns CDR1 SQVTM and CDR2 ANQGSEA. Trimming pared 5 bases from V and 5 bases from J, leaving 15 bases between. CDR3 length: 13 amino acids.

The chain recombines TRBV11-2 with TRBJ2-5; D is unresolved. The CDR3 sequence is 14 residues long. Per germline, CDR1 SGHAT and CDR2 FQNNGV. V was shortened by 7 bases and J by 1 base, with 13 bases between the two germline ends. This chain's CDR3 is CASTRTVTQETQYF. The CDR3 DNA follows: TGTGCCAGCACCCGGACGGTCACCCAAGAGACCCAGTACTTC.

In this sample, this clonotype turned up many times. Its ends do not fully match the called genes, so a read error is possible. The chain carries TRBV20-1 and TRBJ2-5; 12 nucleotides agree with TRBD2. Looked up from germline, CDR1 is DFQATT and CDR2 is SNEGSKA (reference sequence). The CDR3 totals 14 residues. This CDR3 reads CSARGLAGQETQYF. The CDR3 region has the DNA TGCAGTGCAAGAGGACTAGCGGGACAAGAGACCCAGTACTTC.

This clonotype was counted between two and nine times. One base away lies a much larger clone, so this may be a sequencing read error. The chain recombines TRBV5-1 with TRBJ2-3; D is ambiguous. Deletions cut 6 bases from V and 2 bases from J, with 7 bases between. Looked up from germline, CDR1 is SGHRS and CDR2 is YFSETQ. CDR3 length equals 12 residues. The CDR3, as DNA: TGCGCCAGCATGGGTTCCACAGATACGCAGTATTTT. This encodes CASMGSTDTQYF.

The chain is built from TRBV10-1 and TRBJ2-3; the D is unclear. CDR1 and CDR2 from the germline V gene are WNHNN and SYGVQD (reference sequence). The CDR3 contains 15 residues. V was shortened by 3 bases and J by 0 bases, with 10 bases between the two germline ends. DNA of the CDR3: TGCGCCAGCAGTGACTGTGAATCTAGCACAGATACGCAGTATTTT. This translates into CASSDCESSTDTQYF.

The chain combines TRBV4-2 with TRBJ2-7; 9 positions agree with TRBD2. The CDR3 contains 15 residues. The junction had 6 bases not matched to a gene; V was cut back by 1 base and J by 5 bases. Germline CDR1 is LGHNA and CDR2 is YNFKEQ. CDR3 sequence: CASSQGAGGGHEQYF. The CDR3 DNA sequence: TGTGCCAGCAGCCAAGGCGCGGGAGGGGGACACGAGCAGTACTTC.

The chain combines TRBV20-1 with TRBJ2-1; 15 positions agree with TRBD2. Germline V gives CDR1 DFQATT, CDR2 SNEGSKA (reference sequence). V lost 6 bases and J lost 4; bases outside the gene matches: 7. This CDR3 contains 16 residues. This CDR3 reads CSALGTSGRKYNEQFF. CDR3 DNA: TGCAGTGCCCTGGGGACTAGCGGGAGGAAATACAATGAGCAGTTCTTC.

About this clonotype itself: The CDR3 does not close with the conserved phenylalanine or tryptophan, likely indicating a read error. V and J are TRBV11-2 and TRBJ1-2; D is uncertain. Germline CDR1 reads SGHAT; CDR2 reads FQNNGV. This CDR3 region has 12 residues. CDR3 in amino acids: CGSSPGLGGYTI. The CDR3 nucleotides read TGTGGCAGCAGCCCAGGCTTAGGAGGCTACACCATC.

In regard to this clonotype: Mismatch with germline at one junction end may stem from a read error. The V call is TRBV5-4, the J call TRBJ2-5; the match to TRBD2 covers 8 bases. Per the germline V gene, CDR1 is SGHNT and CDR2 is YYREEE (reference sequence). The CDR3 spans 14 residues. CDR3 sequence (DNA): TGTGCCAGCAGCATCGGGCGGGAGGTCGAGACCCAGCACTTC. This translates into CASSIGREVETQHF.

The J gene is TRBJ1-6, the V gene TRBV6-1, with no clear D. CDR1 and CDR2 from the germline V gene are MNHNS and SASEGT. The CDR3 length is 11 residues. The ends were cut back, 6 bases at V and 15 bases at J, with 12 bases in the middle. CDR3 region: CASRNDSLLHF. CDR3 DNA sequence: TGTGCCAGCAGAAACGATTCTCTCCTCCACTTT.

Comment on this clonotype: This CDR3 is missing its conserved last phenylalanine or tryptophan, likely due to a read error. Because the CDR3's place on the DNA is in doubt, the DNA is left out and the CDR3 is given as listed by TCRdb. V is TRBV11-3 and J is TRBJ2-1; the table's D gene call, TRBD2, was not cross checked with the DNA. CDR1 and CDR2 from the germline V gene are SGHNT and YENEEA. Ends included, the CDR3 has 13 residues. CDR3 region: CVSSSRGEGEQLL.

A note on this clonotype: Being one base from a much bigger clone, this may be a read error. This chain uses TRBV7-9 with TRBJ2-7; 7 nucleotides align to TRBD2. The germline CDR1 and CDR2 sequences are SEHNR and FQNEAQ (reference sequence). With 0 bases clipped from V and 2 bases from J, the junction kept 1 base outside the gene matches. The CDR3 extends over 14 amino acids. The CDR3 coding sequence is TGTGCCAGCAGCTTAGCGGGGGGGGCCTACGAGCAGTACTTC. Residues: CASSLAGGAYEQYF.

This clonotype appeared a few times. A read error may produce the germline difference seen at one junction end. This rearrangement joins TRBV29-1 to TRBJ2-2, with a weak D call TRBD2 (5 bases). This CDR3 is built from 13 residues. The germline V gene encodes CDR1 SQVTM and CDR2 ANQGSEA. Here the CDR3 reads CSAGHHYTGELSF. In nucleotides, the CDR3 is TGCAGTGCAGGCCACCATTACACCGGGGAGCTGTCTTTT.

V and J are TRBV4-1 and TRBJ2-3; TRBD1 matches at 7 bases. This CDR3 spans 16 amino acids. The trim removed 3 bases at V and 4 bases at J, leaving 10 bases unmatched. In germline, CDR1 is MGHRA, CDR2 YSYEKL. The CDR3 loop is CASSHGDRAEPDTQYF. CDR3 nucleotide sequence: TGCGCCAGCAGCCATGGAGACAGGGCCGAGCCAGATACGCAGTATTTT.

This clonotype was recorded at least ten times. The chain carries TRBV25-1 and TRBJ2-2; D is unresolved. Germline lookup yields CDR1 MGHDK and CDR2 SYGVNS. The CDR3 length is 17 residues. Trimming took off 4 bases at V and 4 bases at J, with 19 bases between the two ends. CDR3 sequence: CASSAQEGRLGTGELFF. CDR3 DNA sequence: TGTGCCAGCAGTGCCCAAGAAGGGCGCCTTGGCACCGGGGAGCTGTTTTTT.

Worth noting for this clonotype: The junction shows a germline mismatch at one end, possibly a read error. The chain carries TRBV6-1 and TRBJ1-1; D may be TRBD1 (5 bases). The CDR3 consists of 13 residues. Germline CDR1 is MNHNS and CDR2 is SASEGT. The chain's CDR3 is CASSYGAYTEAFF. CDR3 coding DNA: TGTGCCAGCAGTTATGGGGCGTACACTGAGGCTTTCTTT.

This clonotype has a handful of counts. The chain's CDR3 is CASSLSGPGANVLTF. The CDR3, as DNA: TGTGCCAGCAGTTTGTCAGGGCCCGGGGCCAACGTCCTGACTTTC. The chain links TRBV12-3 or TRBV12-4 to TRBJ2-6; a possible D gene is TRBD1 (5 bases). The V and J ends lost 3 bases and 4 bases respectively, with 10 bases between them. This CDR3 is 15 amino acids long.

Points on this clonotype: A junction boundary mismatches the germline segment, possibly from a read error. This chain uses TRBV20-1 with TRBJ2-4; 10 nucleotides match TRBD1. The CDR3 has 19 amino acids. CDR1 is DFQATT and CDR2 is SNEGSKA in the germline V gene (reference sequence). Here the CDR3 DNA reads TGCAGTGCCAGAGACTCGGACAGGGGGATTCGGAAAGCCAAAACCATTCAGTACTTC. Its translation is CSARDSDRGIRKAKTIQYF.

As regards this clonotype: At one of its ends the junction is not consistent with the germline gene, which may arise from a read error. The gene calls are TRBV28 and TRBJ2-7; possibly TRBD2 for D (6 bases). The CDR3 consists of 15 residues. Looked up from germline, CDR1 is MDHEN and CDR2 is SYDVKM. The CDR3 region is CASRTMGVLRGEQNF. The DNA for the CDR3 is TGTGCCAGCAGGACCATGGGTGTCTTGCGGGGCGAGCAGAACTTC. Full variable domain (rest looked up from reference TRBV28 and TRBJ2-7): DVKVTQSSRYLVKRTGEKVFLECVQDMDHENMFWYRQDPGLGLRLIYFSYDVKMKEKGDIPEGYSVSREKKERFSLILESASTNQTSMYLCASRTMGVLRGEQNFGPGTRLTVT.

Regarding this clonotype: No conserved phenylalanine or tryptophan is present at the end of the CDR3, so a read error is the likely explanation. The gene calls are TRBV11-2 and TRBJ2-3; tentatively, D is TRBD1 (5 bases). The CDR3 consists of 16 residues. Trimming removed 8 bases from V and 4 bases from J, with 22 bases in between. Germline values: CDR1 SGHAT, CDR2 FQNNGV. The CDR3 loop is CASYFFDSTSSDTQYL. In DNA form, the CDR3 reads TGTGCCAGCTACTTCTTTGACAGTACGAGCTCAGATACGCAGTATTTG.